This T cell receptor (beta chain) was documented in a study of T cell responses to AZD1222 COVID-19 vaccine. Study at large: Investigators merged groups given second doses at roughly 4 or roughly 12 weeks.

Study-wide results and limits: Regions left unmutated in variants are reportedly the target of nearly half of spike-specific TCRs.

The CDR3 extends over 14 amino acids. Looked up from germline, CDR1 is LGHDT and CDR2 is YNNKEL (reference sequence). The V and J ends lost 2 bases and 5 bases respectively, with 12 bases between them. TCRdb's copy holds only in-frame clones and misses some; the assay was immunoSEQ multiplex PCR. The table lists 85,000 to 130,000 clones, roughly 91% of them singletons. Regarding this clone: Its target is not known.

This chain connects TRBV3-1 (or the pseudogene TRBV3-2) to TRBJ2-5; tentatively, D is TRBD2 (6 bases). This specimen consisted of peripheral blood, obtained on day 0 of AZD1222 vaccination. The sequence was obtained from an adult in good health. CDR3 residues: CASSQIGGPETQYF. CDR3 in DNA: TGTGCCAGCAGCCAAATCGGAGGGCCTGAGACCCAGTACTTC.